A selection of T cell receptor beta chains follows, all from one sample in a study of T cells in Graves' hyperthyroidism and ophthalmopathy. TCRdb recomputed calls from the multiplex PCR reads with MiXCR, one row per CDR3 protein. The sample holds roughly 280,000 distinct CDR3 sequences; around 22% are singletons and the top ten take around 64%. The sequencing input was blood. These receptors were taken from a man under 40 with Graves' ophthalmopathy. Each CDR3 is given with its conserved first and last residue. Each record gives: V gene, J gene, clone size, D gene, CDR3 DNA, CDR3 protein. A D gene is named only where the DNA matches it firmly. For some rows the clone size is stated as once, few or many, or as a class when expanded; others skip it.

v_gene: TRBV2
j_gene: TRBJ1-1
abundance: many
d_gene: .
CDR3nt: TGTGCCAGCAGTACACGTGAAGCTTTCTTT
CDR3aa: CASSTREAFF

v_gene: TRBV29-1
j_gene: TRBJ2-2
abundance: .
d_gene: .
CDR3nt: TGCAGCGTCCCTTCCGAGGAGAACTGGGGCGGGGAGCTGTTTTTT
CDR3aa: CSVPSEENWGGELFF

v_gene: TRBV3-1
j_gene: TRBJ2-7
abundance: many
d_gene: TRBD2
CDR3nt: TGTGCCAGCAGCCAGGTGGGTGGGAGGGCCTACGACGAGCAGTACTTC
CDR3aa: CASSQVGGRAYDEQYF

v_gene: TRBV6-1
j_gene: TRBJ2-1
abundance: .
d_gene: .
CDR3nt: TGTGCCAGCAGTGCCCGGGACCCAGGCTCCTACAATGAGCAGTTCTTC
CDR3aa: CASSARDPGSYNEQFF

v_gene: TRBV6-2/TRBV6-3
j_gene: TRBJ2-1
abundance: few
d_gene: .
CDR3nt: TGTGCCAGCAGGGACTCTAGCTCCTACAATGAGCAGTTCTTC
CDR3aa: CASRDSSSYNEQFF

v_gene: TRBV30
j_gene: TRBJ2-5
abundance: many
d_gene: TRBD2
CDR3nt: TGTGCCTGGTCGCCTAGCGGGAGTGGAGAGACCCAGTACTTC
CDR3aa: CAWSPSGSGETQYF

v_gene: TRBV28
j_gene: TRBJ1-5
abundance: .
d_gene: .
CDR3nt: TGTGCCAGCAGGGCTGGACGAGGGGATCAGCCCCAGCATTTT
CDR3aa: CASRAGRGDQPQHF

v_gene: TRBV6-1
j_gene: TRBJ1-3
abundance: few
d_gene: TRBD1
CDR3nt: TGTGCCAGCAGTCATGGGACAGGGGGAAACACCATATATTTT
CDR3aa: CASSHGTGGNTIYF

v_gene: TRBV20-1
j_gene: TRBJ2-7
abundance: .
d_gene: TRBD1
CDR3nt: TGCAGTGCTAGAGACTCCTTTGGGACAGGGACGGCCGAGCAGTACTTC
CDR3aa: CSARDSFGTGTAEQYF

v_gene: TRBV11-2
j_gene: TRBJ2-3
abundance: many
d_gene: .
CDR3nt: TGTGCCAGCAGCCACGGGCCCACAGATACGCAGTATTTT
CDR3aa: CASSHGPTDTQYF

v_gene: TRBV13
j_gene: TRBJ2-1
abundance: few
d_gene: TRBD2
CDR3nt: TGTGCCAGCAGCGTAGCGGCTAGCCTCGGGGGGAATGAGCAGTTCTTC
CDR3aa: CASSVAASLGGNEQFF

v_gene: TRBV7-9
j_gene: TRBJ1-4
abundance: once
d_gene: .
CDR3nt: TGTGCCAGCAGCCAAGGAAGGGAGATTAATGGAAAACTGTTTTTT
CDR3aa: CASSQGREINGKLFF

v_gene: TRBV20-1
j_gene: TRBJ2-5
abundance: .
d_gene: TRBD2
CDR3nt: TGCAGTGCTAGAAATGGGAGCGGGAGGGGGGAGACCCAGTACTTC
CDR3aa: CSARNGSGRGETQYF

v_gene: TRBV11-2
j_gene: TRBJ2-3
abundance: many
d_gene: .
CDR3nt: TGTGCCAGCAGCTTAGTAGCGGTGGGGACGCAGTATTTT
CDR3aa: CASSLVAVGTQYF

v_gene: TRBV7-6
j_gene: TRBJ2-2
abundance: few
d_gene: .
CDR3nt: TGTGCCAGCAGCTGGGGGCCTGCCGGGGAGCTGTTTTTT
CDR3aa: CASSWGPAGELFF

v_gene: TRBV28
j_gene: TRBJ2-1
abundance: few
d_gene: TRBD2
CDR3nt: TGTGCCAGCACCGCGGCCGGGGGGGCCTACAATGAGCAGTTCTTC
CDR3aa: CASTAAGGAYNEQFF

v_gene: TRBV18
j_gene: TRBJ1-1
abundance: .
d_gene: TRBD1
CDR3nt: TGTGCCAGCTCAGCGAACCAGGGGGTTTCAGCTTTCTTT
CDR3aa: CASSANQGVSAFF

v_gene: TRBV3-1
j_gene: TRBJ2-2
abundance: few
d_gene: .
CDR3nt: TGTGCCAGCAGCCACCGCACACGGGGCGGGGAGCTGTTTTTT
CDR3aa: CASSHRTRGGELFF

v_gene: TRBV24-1
j_gene: TRBJ2-3
abundance: .
d_gene: .
CDR3nt: TGTGCCACCACGGGCGGCAGGGGATCGGCAGATACGCAGTATTTT
CDR3aa: CATTGGRGSADTQYF

v_gene: TRBV12-3/TRBV12-4
j_gene: TRBJ2-5
abundance: .
d_gene: TRBD1
CDR3nt: TGTGCCAGCAGTCCGACAAGGGGGCTGTTGGGGACCCAGTACTTC
CDR3aa: CASSPTRGLLGTQYF

v_gene: TRBV5-1
j_gene: TRBJ2-2
abundance: many
d_gene: TRBD1
CDR3nt: TGCGCCAGCAGCCGAGACCCCGACAGGGCCGGTTCCGGGGAGCTGTTTTTT
CDR3aa: CASSRDPDRAGSGELFF

v_gene: TRBV11-2
j_gene: TRBJ2-7
abundance: .
d_gene: .
CDR3nt: TGTGCCAGCAGCTTAAGGGGGGCCTACTCCTACGAGCAGTACTTC
CDR3aa: CASSLRGAYSYEQYF

v_gene: TRBV9
j_gene: TRBJ2-1
abundance: few
d_gene: .
CDR3nt: TGTGCCAGCAGCGTAAAAGGGGTAGCGAATGAGCAGTTCTTC
CDR3aa: CASSVKGVANEQFF

v_gene: TRBV6-1
j_gene: TRBJ2-4
abundance: few
d_gene: TRBD1
CDR3nt: TGTGCCAGCAGCGGAGACAGGGGAGGAAACATTCAGTACTTC
CDR3aa: CASSGDRGGNIQYF

v_gene: TRBV12-5
j_gene: TRBJ1-5
abundance: few
d_gene: .
CDR3nt: TGTGCTAGTGGGGACGGGGCAGGGGGCAATCAGCCCCAGCATTTT
CDR3aa: CASGDGAGGNQPQHF